One T cell receptor beta chain is described in this entry. One end of the junction varies from germline; a read error may be responsible. The data derive from a study of T cells in tumors after PD-1 blockade. About the study: Prior checkpoint blockade, systemic immunosuppressant use, or anti-cancer therapy within 4 weeks excluded patients. On average, peripheral blood gave about 100,000 TCR templates and 35,000 to 40,000 unique clonotypes.

TCRdb keeps only in-frame clones here, not all; method: immunoSEQ multiplex PCR. The sample contains 50,000 to 75,000 clones, over 65% of which appear only once. The CDR3 length is 12 residues. Germline CDR1 and CDR2: SEHNR and FQNEAQ (reference sequence). The source of this sequence is a human donor with basal cell carcinoma. The chain links TRBV7-9 to TRBJ2-5; D remains ambiguous. The source material was PBMCs, sampled after anti-PD-1 treatment. The CDR3 DNA reads TGTGCCAGCAGCTCCTCGGGCCCCCTGATTCACTTC. Protein product: CASSSSGPLIHF. The full variable domain, in which reference TRBV7-9 and TRBJ2-5 provide the parts outside the CDR3, is DTGVSQNPRHKITKRGQNVTFRCDPISEHNRLYWYRQTLGQGPEFLTYFQNEAQLEKSRLLSDRFSAERPKGSFSTLEIQRTEQGDSAMYLCASSSSGPLIHFGPGTRLLVL.